This entry concerns a single TCR beta chain. What it recognizes is unknown. The germline gives CDR1 SGHRS, CDR2 YFSETQ. There are 15 residues in the CDR3. V was cut by 0 bases and J by 0 bases, with 6 bases left in between. The sample is drawn from a study of cytotoxic CD8 clonotypes in ibrutinib-treated CLL. Study-wide points: At ibrutinib response, clonality increased, and at progression it declined back toward baseline.

Depth targeted 1 in 200,000 to 1 in 1 million T cells, averaging approximately 9.3x coverage per clonotype. The assay was immunoSEQ multiplex PCR, and TCRdb's table has in-frame clones only and misses some. The sample lists 30,000 to 40,000 clones; just over 70% were seen once. This TCR was sampled from a human donor with chronic lymphocytic leukemia. V gene TRBV5-1 combines with J gene TRBJ2-2, with D hard to call. The sequenced sample was PBMCs, obtained at disease progression, from a patient treated with ibrutinib. CDR3 region: CASSLAPTNTGELFF. CDR3 DNA sequence: TGCGCCAGCAGCTTGGCACCTACGAACACCGGGGAGCTGTTTTTT.